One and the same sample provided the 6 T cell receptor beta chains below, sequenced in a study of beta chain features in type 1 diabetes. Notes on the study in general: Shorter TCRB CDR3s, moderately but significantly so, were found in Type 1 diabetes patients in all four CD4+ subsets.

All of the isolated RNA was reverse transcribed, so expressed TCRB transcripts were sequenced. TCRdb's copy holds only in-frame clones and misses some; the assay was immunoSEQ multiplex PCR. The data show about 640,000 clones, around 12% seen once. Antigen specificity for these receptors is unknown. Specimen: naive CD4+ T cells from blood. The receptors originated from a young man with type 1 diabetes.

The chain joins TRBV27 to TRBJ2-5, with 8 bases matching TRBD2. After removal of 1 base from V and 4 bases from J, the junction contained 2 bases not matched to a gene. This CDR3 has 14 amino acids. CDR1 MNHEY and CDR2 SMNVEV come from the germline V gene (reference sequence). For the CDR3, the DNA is TGTGCCAGCAGTTTATTGGCGGGGGGAGAGACCCAGTACTTC. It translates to CASSLLAGGETQYF.

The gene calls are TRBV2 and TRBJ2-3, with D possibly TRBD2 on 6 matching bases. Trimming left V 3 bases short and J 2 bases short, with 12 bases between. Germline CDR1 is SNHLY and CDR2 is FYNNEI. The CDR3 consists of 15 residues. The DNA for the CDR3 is TGTGCCAGCAGTGATATCGGCGGGACCACAGATACGCAGTATTTT. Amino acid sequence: CASSDIGGTTDTQYF.

The CDR3 nucleotides are TGTGCCAGCAGCCCCCGGGACAAAAAGTTCTTC. It specifies CASSPRDKKFF. The chain uses TRBV13 and TRBJ2-1; possible D gene TRBD1, 6 bases. This CDR3 spans 11 amino acids. V gave up 5 bases and J gave up 14 bases, with 13 bases separating them. Germline V gene sequence: CDR1 PRHDT, CDR2 FYEKMQ (reference sequence).

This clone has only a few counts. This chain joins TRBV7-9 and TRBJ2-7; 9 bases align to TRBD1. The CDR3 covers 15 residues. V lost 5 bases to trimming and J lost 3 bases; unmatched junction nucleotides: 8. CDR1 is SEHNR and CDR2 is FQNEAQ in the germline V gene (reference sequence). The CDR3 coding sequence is TGTGCCAGCAGCCGCCTCGGGACAGGGAGCTACGAGCAGTACTTC. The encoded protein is CASSRLGTGSYEQYF. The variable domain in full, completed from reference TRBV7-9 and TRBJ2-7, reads DTGVSQNPRHKITKRGQNVTFRCDPISEHNRLYWYRQTLGQGPEFLTYFQNEAQLEKSRLLSDRFSAERPKGSFSTLEIQRTEQGDSAMYLCASSRLGTGSYEQYFGPGTRLTVT.

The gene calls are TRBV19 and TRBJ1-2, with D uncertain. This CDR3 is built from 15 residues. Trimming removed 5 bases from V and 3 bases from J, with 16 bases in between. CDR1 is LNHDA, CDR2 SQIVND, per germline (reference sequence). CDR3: CASSDRLEAHYGYTF. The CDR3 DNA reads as TGTGCCAGTAGTGATCGCCTGGAGGCGCACTATGGCTACACCTTC.

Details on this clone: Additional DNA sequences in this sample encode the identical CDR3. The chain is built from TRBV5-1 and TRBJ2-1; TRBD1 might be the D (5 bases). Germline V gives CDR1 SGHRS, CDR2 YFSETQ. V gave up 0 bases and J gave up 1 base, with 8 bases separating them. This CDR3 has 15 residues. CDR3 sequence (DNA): TGCGCCAGCAGCTTGGTAGGGGATTCCTACAATGAGCAGTTCTTC. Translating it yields CASSLVGDSYNEQFF.